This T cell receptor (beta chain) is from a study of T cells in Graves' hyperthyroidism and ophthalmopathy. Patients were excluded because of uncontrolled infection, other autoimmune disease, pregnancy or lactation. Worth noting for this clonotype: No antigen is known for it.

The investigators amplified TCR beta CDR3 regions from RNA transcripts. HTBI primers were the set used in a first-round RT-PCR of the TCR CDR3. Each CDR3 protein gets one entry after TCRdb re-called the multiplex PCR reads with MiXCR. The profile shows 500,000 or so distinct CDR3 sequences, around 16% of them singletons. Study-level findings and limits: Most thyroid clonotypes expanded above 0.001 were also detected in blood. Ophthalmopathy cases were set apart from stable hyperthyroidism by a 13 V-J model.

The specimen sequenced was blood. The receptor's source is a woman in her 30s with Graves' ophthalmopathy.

This chain's CDR3 is CASSLGGQAGNTIYF. The CDR3 region has the DNA TGTGCCAGCAGCTTAGGTGGACAGGCTGGAAACACCATATATTTT. This chain links TRBV7-2 with TRBJ1-3, with 7 nucleotides matching TRBD1. In germline, CDR1 is SGHTA, CDR2 FQGNSA. This CDR3 contains 15 residues. V lost 1 base and J lost 2; bases outside the gene matches: 2. The variable domain in full, completed from reference TRBV7-2 and TRBJ1-3, reads GAGVSQSPSNKVTEKGKDVELRCDPISGHTALYWYRQSLGQGLEFLIYFQGNSAPDKSGLPSDRFSAERTGGSVSTLTIQRTQQEDSAVYLCASSLGGQAGNTIYFGEGSWLTVV.